This TCR beta chain emerged from a study of sequential checkpoint blockade in melanoma. Regarding treatment: randomized to nivolumab then ipilimumab (arm A) or the reverse (arm B). No patient had prior DNA-damaging chemotherapy. This CDR3 has 16 amino acids. From germline, CDR1 is MNHGY and CDR2 SAAAGT. Trimming pared 11 bases from V and 10 bases from J, leaving 27 bases between. Assay used: immunoSEQ multiplex PCR; TCRdb lists only in-frame clones, some missing. In the table there are 4,200 or so clones, 20% to 25% of which are singletons. Sample: tumor tissue (inferred from file names), taken from a patient given nivolumab and ipilimumab in sequence. This chain links TRBV6-8 with TRBJ1-6; possible D gene TRBD1, 5 bases. The clonotype comes from a human donor with melanoma. CDR3 residues: CAGAGTAGPGLSPLHF. The CDR3 region has the DNA TGTGCCGGTGCCGGGACGGCCGGTCCGGGCTTGTCACCCCTCCACTTT.